This TCR beta chain was sequenced in a study of blood T cells in healthy people across ages. The CDR3 sequence is 13 residues long. Trimming shortened V by 0 bases and J by 4 bases, and 6 bases separated the two germline ends. Germline-derived CDR1 and CDR2 are MNHNY and SVGAGI (reference sequence). In its sample, this clonotype was seen many times. A second about 7 to 11 cycle PCR used barcoded and J-beta primers. TCRdb recomputed calls from the 5' RACE reads with MiXCR, one row per CDR3 protein. This table has 1.5 million to 2 million distinct CDR3 sequences, about 28% appearing once. Those donating, healthy Caucasian individuals from Russia, were aged roughly 6 to 100.

The chain carries TRBV6-6 and TRBJ1-2; no clear D gene. The sample taken for sequencing was blood. The TCR originated in a woman aged 25 to 45 in good health. The CDR3 DNA reads as TGTGCCAGCAGTTACTCCCAACTCTATGGCTACACCTTC. The encoded protein is CASSYSQLYGYTF.